One sample yielded the 4 T cell receptor beta chains listed below, sequenced in a study of cytomegalovirus exposure and HLA in healthy donors (dated by TCRdb to the late 2010s). The library came from the immunoSEQ multiplex PCR assay. For the multiplex PCR, a mixture combining 60 forward primers for TCR Vbeta segments and 13 reverse primers for TCR Jbeta segments was used. TCRdb's version of the immuneACCESS table is confined to in-frame rearrangements and falls short of the full clone set. An unresolved V gene accounts for under half of the shortfall where checked; the remainder is of unknown origin. The sample profile shows about 64,000 clones; around 61% of them were found once. 3% to 3.5% of the sample comes from the top ten. Sequenced material: PBMCs. The receptors stem from a woman aged 50 to 60 in good health and CMV-seronegative.

The V call is TRBV18, the J call TRBJ2-1, with D perhaps matching TRBD1 (6 bases). The CDR3 runs to 15 residues. Germline V gene data show CDR1 as KGHSH and CDR2 as LQKENI. V was cut by 6 bases and J by 6 bases, with 18 bases left in between. CDR3 protein: CASSPGTGSINEQFF. Written as DNA, the CDR3 is TGTGCCAGCTCCCCCGGAACAGGGAGTATCAATGAGCAGTTCTTC.

The CDR3 sequence is CASSIWGRSNSNQPQHF. The CDR3 DNA reads as TGTGCCAGCAGTATCTGGGGGCGGAGTAATAGCAATCAGCCCCAGCATTTT. This chain joins TRBV2 and TRBJ1-5; tentatively, D is TRBD1 (6 bases). V lost 5 bases and J lost 0, with 17 bases in between. Germline values: CDR1 SNHLY, CDR2 FYNNEI. This CDR3 region has 17 residues.

The gene calls are TRBV7-9 and TRBJ1-2; D is uncertain. Looked up from germline, CDR1 is SEHNR and CDR2 is FQNEAQ (reference sequence). V gave up 5 bases and J gave up 5 bases, with 15 bases separating them. The CDR3 is 14 residues long. As DNA, the CDR3 is TGTGCCAGCAGCCCCCACGGGTCCGGGTATGGCTACACCTTC. Its translation is CASSPHGSGYGYTF.

The chain carries TRBV30 and TRBJ1-1; D is possibly TRBD1 (6 bases). Trimming shortened V by 8 bases and J by 0 bases, and 10 bases separated the two germline ends. Germline CDR1 GTSNPN, CDR2 SVGIG (reference sequence). The CDR3 totals 12 residues. CDR3 sequence reads: CARGGVNTEAFF. The CDR3 coding sequence is TGTGCCCGAGGGGGTGTGAACACTGAAGCTTTCTTT. The whole variable domain, remainder taken from reference TRBV30 and TRBJ1-1, is SQTIHQWPATLVQPVGSPLSLECTVEGTSNPNLYWYRQAAGRGLQLLFYSVGIGQISSEVPQNLSASRPQDRQFILSSKKLLLSDSGFYLCARGGVNTEAFFGQGTRLTVV.